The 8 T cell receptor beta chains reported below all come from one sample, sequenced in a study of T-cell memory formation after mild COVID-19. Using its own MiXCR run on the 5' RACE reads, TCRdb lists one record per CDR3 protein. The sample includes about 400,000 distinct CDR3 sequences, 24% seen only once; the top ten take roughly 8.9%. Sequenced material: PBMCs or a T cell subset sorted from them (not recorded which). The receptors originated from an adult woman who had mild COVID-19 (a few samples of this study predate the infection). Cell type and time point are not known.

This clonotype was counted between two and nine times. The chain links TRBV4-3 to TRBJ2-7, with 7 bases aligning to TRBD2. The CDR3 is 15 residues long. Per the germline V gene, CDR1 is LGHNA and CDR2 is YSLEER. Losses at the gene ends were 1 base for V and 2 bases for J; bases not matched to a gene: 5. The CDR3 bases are TGCGCCAGCAGCCAAGTTGTGGGAGGGCCCTACGAGCAGTACTTC. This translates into CASSQVVGGPYEQYF.

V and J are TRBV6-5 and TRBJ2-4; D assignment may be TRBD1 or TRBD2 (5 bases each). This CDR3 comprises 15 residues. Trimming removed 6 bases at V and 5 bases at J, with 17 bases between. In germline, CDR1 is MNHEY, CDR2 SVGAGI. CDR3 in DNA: TGTGCCAGCAGCTCACACGGGGCCGGGGAAAACATTCAGTACTTC. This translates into CASSSHGAGENIQYF.

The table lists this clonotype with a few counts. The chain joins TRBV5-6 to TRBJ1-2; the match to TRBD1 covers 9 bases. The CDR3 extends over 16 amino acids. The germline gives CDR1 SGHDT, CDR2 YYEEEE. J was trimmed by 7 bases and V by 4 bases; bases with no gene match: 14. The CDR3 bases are TGTGCCAGCAGCCTCGGACAGGGGAAAACGGGAGGTGGCTACACCTTC. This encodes CASSLGQGKTGGGYTF. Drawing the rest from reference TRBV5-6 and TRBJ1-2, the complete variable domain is DAGVTQSPTHLIKTRGQQVTLRCSPKSGHDTVSWYQQALGQGPQFIFQYYEEEERQRGNFPDRFSGHQFPNYSSELNVNALLLGDSALYLCASSLGQGKTGGGYTFGSGTRLTVV.

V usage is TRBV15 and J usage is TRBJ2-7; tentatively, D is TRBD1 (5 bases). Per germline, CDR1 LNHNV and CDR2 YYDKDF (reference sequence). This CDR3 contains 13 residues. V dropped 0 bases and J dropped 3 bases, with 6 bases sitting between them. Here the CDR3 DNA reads TGTGCCACCAGCAGAGATAGGGGCTACGAGCAGTACTTC. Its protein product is CATSRDRGYEQYF. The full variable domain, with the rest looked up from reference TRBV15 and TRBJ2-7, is DAMVIQNPRYQVTQFGKPVTLSCSQTLNHNVMYWYQQKSSQAPKLLFHYYDKDFNNEADTPDNFQSRRPNTSFCFLDIRSPGLGDTAMYLCATSRDRGYEQYFGPGTRLTVT.

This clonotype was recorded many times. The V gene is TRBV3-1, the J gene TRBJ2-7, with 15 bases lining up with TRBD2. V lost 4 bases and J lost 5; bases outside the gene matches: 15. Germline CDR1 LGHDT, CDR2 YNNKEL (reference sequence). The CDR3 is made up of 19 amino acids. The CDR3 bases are TGTGCCAGCAGCCGTCGTGGACTAGCGGGAGGGCCCTCGGGAAACGAGCAGTACTTC. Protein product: CASSRRGLAGGPSGNEQYF.

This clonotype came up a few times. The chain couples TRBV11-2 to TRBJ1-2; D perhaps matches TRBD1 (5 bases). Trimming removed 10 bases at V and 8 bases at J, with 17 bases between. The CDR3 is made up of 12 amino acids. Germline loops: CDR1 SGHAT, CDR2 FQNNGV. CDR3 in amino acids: CATPARAGGYTF. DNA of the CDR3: TGTGCCACCCCCGCCAGGGCTGGCGGCTACACCTTC.

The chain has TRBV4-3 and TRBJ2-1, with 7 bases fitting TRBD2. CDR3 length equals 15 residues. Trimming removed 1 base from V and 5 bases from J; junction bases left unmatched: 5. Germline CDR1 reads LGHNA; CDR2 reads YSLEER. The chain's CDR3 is CASSQGGGGDNEQFF. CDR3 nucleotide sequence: TGCGCCAGCAGCCAAGGTGGTGGGGGGGACAATGAGCAGTTCTTC.

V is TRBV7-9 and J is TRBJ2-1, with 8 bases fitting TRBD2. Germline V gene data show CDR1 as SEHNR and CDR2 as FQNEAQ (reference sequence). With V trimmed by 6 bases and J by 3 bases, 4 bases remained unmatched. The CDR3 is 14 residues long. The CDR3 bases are TGTGCCAGCAGAACCGGGAGGGACTACAATGAGCAGTTCTTC. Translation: CASRTGRDYNEQFF. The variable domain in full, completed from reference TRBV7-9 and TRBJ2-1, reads DTGVSQNPRHKITKRGQNVTFRCDPISEHNRLYWYRQTLGQGPEFLTYFQNEAQLEKSRLLSDRFSAERPKGSFSTLEIQRTEQGDSAMYLCASRTGRDYNEQFFGPGTRLTVL.